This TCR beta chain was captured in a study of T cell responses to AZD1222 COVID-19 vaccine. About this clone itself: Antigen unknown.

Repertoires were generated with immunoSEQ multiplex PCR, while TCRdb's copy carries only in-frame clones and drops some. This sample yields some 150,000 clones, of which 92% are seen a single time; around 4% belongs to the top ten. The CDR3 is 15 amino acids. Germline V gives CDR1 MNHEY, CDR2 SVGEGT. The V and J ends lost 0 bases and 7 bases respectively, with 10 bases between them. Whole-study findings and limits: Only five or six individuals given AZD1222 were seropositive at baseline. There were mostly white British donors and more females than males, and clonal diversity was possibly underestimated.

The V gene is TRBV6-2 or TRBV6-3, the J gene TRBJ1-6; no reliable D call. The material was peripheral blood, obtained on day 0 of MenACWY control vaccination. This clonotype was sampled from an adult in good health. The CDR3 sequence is CASSYSRALNSPLHF. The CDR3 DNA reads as TGTGCCAGCAGTTACTCGAGGGCTTTGAATTCACCCCTCCACTTT.